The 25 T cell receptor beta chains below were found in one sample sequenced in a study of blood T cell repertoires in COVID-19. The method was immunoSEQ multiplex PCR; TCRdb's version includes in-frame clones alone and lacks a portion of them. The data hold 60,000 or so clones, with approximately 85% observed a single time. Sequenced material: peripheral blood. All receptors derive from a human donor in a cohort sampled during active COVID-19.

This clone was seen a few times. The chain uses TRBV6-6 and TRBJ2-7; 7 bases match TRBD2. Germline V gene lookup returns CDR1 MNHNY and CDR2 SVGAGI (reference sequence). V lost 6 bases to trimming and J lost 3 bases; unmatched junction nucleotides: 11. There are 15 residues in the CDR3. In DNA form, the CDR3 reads TGTGCCAGCAGCTCCTGGGAGGGACGGCTCTACGAGCAGTACTTC. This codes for CASSSWEGRLYEQYF.

As DNA, the CDR3 is TGTGCCAGCAGCCAAGACAACATTCCGGGACAGCCCCAGCATTTT. This encodes CASSQDNIPGQPQHF. The rearrangement joins TRBV3-1 (or the pseudogene TRBV3-2) to TRBJ1-5; no reliable D call. Germline CDR1 and CDR2: LGHDT and YNNKEL (reference sequence). Trimming shortened V by 0 bases and J by 7 bases, and 13 bases separated the two germline ends. This CDR3 is 15 amino acids long.

CDR3 sequence: CASSLYGSNQPQHF. The CDR3 nucleotides read TGTGCCAGCAGCTTATACGGTAGCAATCAGCCCCAGCATTTT. This chain joins TRBV11-2 and TRBJ1-5; no clear D gene. This CDR3 is 14 amino acids long. Trimming shortened V by 2 bases and J by 0 bases, and 5 bases separated the two germline ends. From germline, CDR1 is SGHAT and CDR2 FQNNGV.

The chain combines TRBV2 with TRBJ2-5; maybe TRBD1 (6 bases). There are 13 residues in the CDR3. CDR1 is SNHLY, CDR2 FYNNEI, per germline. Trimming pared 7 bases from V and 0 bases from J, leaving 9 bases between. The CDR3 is CASTTGYQETQYF. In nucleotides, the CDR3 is TGTGCCAGCACCACAGGGTACCAAGAGACCCAGTACTTC.

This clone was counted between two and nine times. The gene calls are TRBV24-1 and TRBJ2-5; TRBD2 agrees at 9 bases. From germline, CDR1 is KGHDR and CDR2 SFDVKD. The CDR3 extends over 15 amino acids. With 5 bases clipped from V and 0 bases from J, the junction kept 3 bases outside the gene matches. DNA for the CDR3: TGTGCCACCAGTGCCAGCGGGGGGTACCAAGAGACCCAGTACTTC. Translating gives CATSASGGYQETQYF.

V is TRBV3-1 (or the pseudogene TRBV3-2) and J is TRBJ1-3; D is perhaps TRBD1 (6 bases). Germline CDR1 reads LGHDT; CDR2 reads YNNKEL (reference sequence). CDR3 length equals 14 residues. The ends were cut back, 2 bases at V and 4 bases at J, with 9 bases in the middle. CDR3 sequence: CASSQRGAGNTIYF. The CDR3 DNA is TGTGCCAGCAGCCAACGGGGGGCCGGAAACACCATATATTTT.

CDR3 DNA sequence: TGCGCCAGCAGCTTGCGGGGCCTTACCTACGAGCAGTACTTC. This codes for CASSLRGLTYEQYF. The chain couples TRBV4-3 to TRBJ2-7; a weak D match, TRBD2 (6 bases). The length of the CDR3 is 14 residues. V lost 5 bases and J lost 2, with 13 bases in between. Germline loops: CDR1 LGHNA, CDR2 YSLEER.

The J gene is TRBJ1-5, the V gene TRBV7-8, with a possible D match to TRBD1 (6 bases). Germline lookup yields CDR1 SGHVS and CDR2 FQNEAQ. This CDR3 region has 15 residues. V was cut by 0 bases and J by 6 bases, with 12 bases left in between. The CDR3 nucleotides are TGTGCCAGCAGCTTAGCCGGACAGAATCGTCAGCCCCAGCATTTT. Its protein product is CASSLAGQNRQPQHF.

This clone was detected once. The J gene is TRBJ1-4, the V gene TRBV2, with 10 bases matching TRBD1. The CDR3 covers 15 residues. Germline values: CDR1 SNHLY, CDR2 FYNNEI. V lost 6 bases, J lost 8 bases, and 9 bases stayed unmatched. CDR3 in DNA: TGTGCCAGCAGACTTTGGACAGGGGGTAGAGAAAAACTGTTTTTT. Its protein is CASRLWTGGREKLFF.

As DNA, the CDR3 is TGTGCCAGCAGCCACCTTAGCGGAGATTACAATGAGCAGTTCTTC. It codes for CASSHLSGDYNEQFF. The V call is TRBV5-6, the J call TRBJ2-1, with TRBD2 as a possible D gene (6 bases). From germline, CDR1 is SGHDT and CDR2 YYEEEE. V gave up 4 bases and J gave up 4 bases, with 15 bases separating them. CDR3 size: 15 residues.

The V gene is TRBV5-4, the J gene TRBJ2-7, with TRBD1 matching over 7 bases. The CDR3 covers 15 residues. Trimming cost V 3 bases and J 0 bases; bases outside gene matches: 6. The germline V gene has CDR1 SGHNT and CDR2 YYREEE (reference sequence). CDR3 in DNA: TGTGCCAGCAGCTCAGCAGGGACAGCCTCCTACGAGCAGTACTTC. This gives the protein CASSSAGTASYEQYF.

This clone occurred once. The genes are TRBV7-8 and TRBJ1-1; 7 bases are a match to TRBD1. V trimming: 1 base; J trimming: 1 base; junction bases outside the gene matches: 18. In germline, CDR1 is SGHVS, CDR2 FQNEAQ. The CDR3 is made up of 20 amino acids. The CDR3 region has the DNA TGTGCCAGCAGCTTAGTGGGGAGGTGGGCACTAACAGGGGCGAACACTGAAGCTTTCTTT. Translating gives CASSLVGRWALTGANTEAFF. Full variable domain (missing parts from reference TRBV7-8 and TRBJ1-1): GAGVSQSPRYKVAKRGQDVALRCDPISGHVSLFWYQQALGQGPEFLTYFQNEAQLDKSGLPSDRFFAERPEGSVSTLKIQRTQQEDSAVYLCASSLVGRWALTGANTEAFFGQGTRLTVV.

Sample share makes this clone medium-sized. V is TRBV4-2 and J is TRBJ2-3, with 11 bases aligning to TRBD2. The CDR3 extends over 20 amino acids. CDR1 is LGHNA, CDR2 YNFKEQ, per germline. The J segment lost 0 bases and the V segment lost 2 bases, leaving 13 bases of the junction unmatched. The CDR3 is CASSQLLRTSGLLSTDTQYF. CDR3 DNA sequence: TGTGCCAGCAGCCAACTCCTACGGACTAGCGGGCTGCTTAGCACAGATACGCAGTATTTT.

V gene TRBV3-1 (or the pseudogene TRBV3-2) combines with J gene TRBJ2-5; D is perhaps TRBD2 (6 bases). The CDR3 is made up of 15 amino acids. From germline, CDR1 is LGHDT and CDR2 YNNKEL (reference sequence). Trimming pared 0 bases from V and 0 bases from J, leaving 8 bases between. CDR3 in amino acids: CASSQEEGYQETQYF. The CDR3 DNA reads TGTGCCAGCAGCCAAGAGGAGGGGTACCAAGAGACCCAGTACTTC.

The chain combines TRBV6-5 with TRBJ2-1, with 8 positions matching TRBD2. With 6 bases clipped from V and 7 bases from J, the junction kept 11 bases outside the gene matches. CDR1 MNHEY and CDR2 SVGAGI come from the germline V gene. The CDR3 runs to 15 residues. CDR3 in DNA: TGTGCCAGCAGGATTACGGGGGGGCCAGAGAATGAGCAGTTCTTC. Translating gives CASRITGGPENEQFF.

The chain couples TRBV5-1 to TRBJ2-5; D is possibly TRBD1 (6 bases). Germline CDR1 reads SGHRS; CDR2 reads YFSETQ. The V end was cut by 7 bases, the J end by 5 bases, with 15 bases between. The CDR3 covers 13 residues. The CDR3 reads CASRTARGETQYF. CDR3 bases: TGCGCCAGCCGGACAGCCCGGGGCGAGACCCAGTACTTC.

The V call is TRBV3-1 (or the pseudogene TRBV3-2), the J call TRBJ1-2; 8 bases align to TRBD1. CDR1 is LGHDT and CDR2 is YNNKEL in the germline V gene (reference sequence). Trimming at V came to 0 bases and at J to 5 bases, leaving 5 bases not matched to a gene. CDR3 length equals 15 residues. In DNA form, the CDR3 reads TGTGCCAGCAGCCAAGATCAGGGGGCCTCATATGGCTACACCTTC. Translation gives CASSQDQGASYGYTF.

The CDR3 DNA is TGTGCCAGCAGCTTAGGAGGATTGGAGGAAAAACTGTTTTTT. Translation gives CASSLGGLEEKLFF. The J gene is TRBJ1-4, the V gene TRBV11-2; D remains unclear. The CDR3 covers 14 residues. The germline CDR1 and CDR2 sequences are SGHAT and FQNNGV. Trimming shortened V by 1 base and J by 8 bases, and 11 bases separated the two germline ends. The full variable domain, in which reference TRBV11-2 and TRBJ1-4 provide the parts outside the CDR3, is EAGVAQSPRYKIIEKRQSVAFWCNPISGHATLYWYQQILGQGPKLLIQFQNNGVVDDSQLPKDRFSAERLKGVDSTLKIQPAKLEDSAVYLCASSLGGLEEKLFFGSGTQLSVL.

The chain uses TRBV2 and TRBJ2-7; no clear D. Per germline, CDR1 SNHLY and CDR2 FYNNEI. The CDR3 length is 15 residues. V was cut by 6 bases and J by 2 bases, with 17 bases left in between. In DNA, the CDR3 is TGTGCCAGCAGACCCTTAGGCGGCACCACCTACGAGCAGTACTTC. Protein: CASRPLGGTTYEQYF.

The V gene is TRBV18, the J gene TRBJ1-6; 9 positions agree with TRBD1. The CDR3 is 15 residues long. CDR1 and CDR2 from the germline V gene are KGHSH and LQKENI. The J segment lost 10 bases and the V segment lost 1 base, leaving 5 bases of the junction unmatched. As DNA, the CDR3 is TGTGCCAGCTCACCACGGGACAGGGAAGGATCACCCCTCCACTTT. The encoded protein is CASSPRDREGSPLHF. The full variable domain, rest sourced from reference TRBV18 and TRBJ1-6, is NAGVMQNPRHLVRRRGQEARLRCSPMKGHSHVYWYRQLPEEGLKFMVYLQKENIIDESGMPKERFSAEFPKEGPSILRIQQVVRGDSAAYFCASSPRDREGSPLHFGNGTRLTVT.

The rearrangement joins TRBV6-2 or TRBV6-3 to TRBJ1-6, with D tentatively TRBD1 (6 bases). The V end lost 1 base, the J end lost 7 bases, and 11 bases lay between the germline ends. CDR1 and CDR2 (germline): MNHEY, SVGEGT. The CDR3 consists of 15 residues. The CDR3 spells CASSYFRQENSPLHF. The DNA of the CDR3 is TGTGCCAGCAGTTACTTCCGACAGGAGAATTCACCCCTCCACTTT.

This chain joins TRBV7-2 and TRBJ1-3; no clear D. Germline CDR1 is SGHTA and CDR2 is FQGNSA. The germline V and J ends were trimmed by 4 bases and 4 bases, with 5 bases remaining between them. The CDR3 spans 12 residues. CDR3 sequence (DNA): TGTGCCAGCAGCTCACTAGGAAACACCATATATTTT. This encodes CASSSLGNTIYF.

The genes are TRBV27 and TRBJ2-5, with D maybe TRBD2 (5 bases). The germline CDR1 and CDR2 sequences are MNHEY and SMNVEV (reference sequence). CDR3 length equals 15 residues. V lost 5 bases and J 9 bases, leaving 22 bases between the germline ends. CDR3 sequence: CASSHDPQRLRAQYF. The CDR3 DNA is TGTGCCAGCAGTCACGACCCCCAGCGCCTGAGGGCCCAGTACTTC.

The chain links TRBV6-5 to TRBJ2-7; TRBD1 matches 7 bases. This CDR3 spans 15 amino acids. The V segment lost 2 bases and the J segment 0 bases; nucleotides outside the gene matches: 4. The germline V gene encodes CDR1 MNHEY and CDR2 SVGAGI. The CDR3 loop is CASSYDRGPSYEQYF. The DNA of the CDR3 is TGTGCCAGCAGTTACGATAGGGGGCCCTCCTACGAGCAGTACTTC.

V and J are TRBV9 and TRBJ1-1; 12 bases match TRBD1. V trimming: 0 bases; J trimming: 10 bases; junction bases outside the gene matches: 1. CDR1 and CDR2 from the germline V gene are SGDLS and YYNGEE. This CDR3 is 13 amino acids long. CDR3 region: CASSVGDRGPAFF. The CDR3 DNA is TGTGCCAGCAGCGTAGGGGACAGGGGGCCAGCTTTCTTT. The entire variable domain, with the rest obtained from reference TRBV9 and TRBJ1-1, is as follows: DSGVTQTPKHLITATGQRVTLRCSPRSGDLSVYWYQQSLDQGLQFLIQYYNGEERAKGNILERFSAQQFPDLHSELNLSSLELGDSALYFCASSVGDRGPAFFGQGTRLTVV.